The clone carrying this TCR beta chain was counted between two and nine times. Its antigen is unknown. The sample originates from a study of T cells after yellow fever vaccination. Study-wide findings and caveats: Abundant clonotypes (contaminants from the bulk population) could be present in FACS-sorted repertoires. Weaker, the secondary response peaked sooner, at day 5 versus 15. Post-booster samples contained most primary-vaccination clones (more than 95% CD4, 70% to 90% CD8).

The CDR3 contains 16 residues. V was pared by 0 bases and J by 5 bases, with 14 bases between. Germline lookup yields CDR1 MGHRA and CDR2 YSYEKL. Each CDR3 protein is one row after TCRdb ran MiXCR on the 5' RACE reads. The data contain fewer than 450,000 distinct CDR3 sequences, 3% to 4.5% of them singletons. This material consisted of PBMCs, taken 5 days after the yellow fever booster vaccination. The clonotype originates from a man younger than 30 who received the YFV17D yellow fever vaccine. V usage is TRBV4-1 and J usage is TRBJ2-1, with D possibly matching TRBD2 (5 bases). CDR3 sequence: CASSQDRRVGDNEQFF. CDR3 coding DNA: TGCGCCAGCAGCCAAGATCGGCGAGTCGGGGACAATGAGCAGTTCTTC.